These T cell receptor beta chains were read from a single sample in a study of T cells after yellow fever vaccination. TCRdb re-called the 5' RACE reads through MiXCR, storing one row per CDR3 protein. This sample has just under 600,000 distinct CDR3 sequences, with approximately 15% found just once. The sample here was PBMCs, taken on the day of the yellow fever booster vaccination. These receptors were taken from a man in his thirties or forties who received the YFV17D yellow fever vaccine. CDR3s include the opening cysteine and the closing phenylalanine or tryptophan. D genes are given only for firm matches. The size of a clone is reported for some rows only, either as once, few or many, or as a class for expanded clones.

TRBJ2-1	.	TRBD2	TRBV20-1	TGCAGTGCTAGAGGACTAGCTGGTTGGGTCGAGCAGTTCTTC	CSARGLAGWVEQFF
TRBJ2-5	few	.	TRBV20-1	TGCAGTGCTCTCACCCGGACTTTTCAAGAGACCCAGTACTTC	CSALTRTFQETQYF
TRBJ2-3	few	TRBD2	TRBV27	TGTGCCAGCAGTTGGGGACTAGCGGGAGCCGTAGATACGCAGTATTTT	CASSWGLAGAVDTQYF
TRBJ2-3	few	TRBD2	TRBV20-1	TGCAGTGTTCCCACGAGACTAGCGGGAGATGGCAGGGATACGCAGTATTTT	CSVPTRLAGDGRDTQYF
TRBJ2-1	once	TRBD1	TRBV7-2	TGTGCCAGCAGCCTGCTCCGGGACAGGGCACAAGAGCAGTTCTTC	CASSLLRDRAQEQFF
TRBJ2-3	few	.	TRBV29-1	TGCAGCGTTGATTCGGGGTGGAGCACAGATACGCAGTATTTT	CSVDSGWSTDTQYF
TRBJ1-2	.	TRBD1	TRBV7-2	TGTGCCAGCAGCTCGGACAGGGGGGACTATGGCTACACCTTC	CASSSDRGDYGYTF
TRBJ1-1	.	.	TRBV5-6	TGTGCCAGCAGCCCCGTGACAGCTATGAACACTGAAGCTTTCTTT	CASSPVTAMNTEAFF
TRBJ1-1	few	.	TRBV3-1	TGTGCCAGCAGCCAAGGGGGGCGGTCCACTGAAGCTTTCTTT	CASSQGGRSTEAFF
TRBJ1-3	.	.	TRBV5-1	TGCGCCAGCAGCTTGGCCTCTCCACGAAGTGGAAACACCATATATTTT	CASSLASPRSGNTIYF
TRBJ2-3	.	TRBD2	TRBV6-6	TGTGCGGGCGGGGGAGATACGCAGTATTTT	CAGGGDTQYF
TRBJ2-2	few	.	TRBV10-3	TGTGCCATCAGTGATCAGACTGGTGCGAACACCGGGGAGCTGTTTTTT	CAISDQTGANTGELFF
TRBJ1-4	.	TRBD1	TRBV5-1	TGCGCCAGCAGCTTGGGAAGGGGTACAGGGGGAGGCGAAAAACTGTTTTTT	CASSLGRGTGGGEKLFF
TRBJ2-1	.	.	TRBV7-2	TGTGCCAGCAGCTTAGGCAGGCCAAGGGGTTACTACAATGAGCAGTTCTTC	CASSLGRPRGYYNEQFF
TRBJ2-7	few	.	TRBV6-5	TGTGCCAGCAGTTACTCGATCGCGGGGGCTGGGCAGTACTTC	CASSYSIAGAGQYF
TRBJ2-1	.	TRBD2	TRBV12-3/TRBV12-4	TGTGCCAGCAGTGAAATGGGGGGGAGCTCCTACAATGAGCAGTTCTTC	CASSEMGGSSYNEQFF
TRBJ1-1	few	.	TRBV5-4	TGTGCCAGCAGCCCAACAGGGACGAACACTGAAGCTTTCTTT	CASSPTGTNTEAFF
TRBJ2-6	few	.	TRBV29-1	TGCAGCGCCCTCGGCGTACACTGGGGGTCTGGGGCCAACGTCCTGACTTTC	CSALGVHWGSGANVLTF
TRBJ2-5	many	.	TRBV7-2	TGTGCCAGCAGCTTAGGCCCGGAGACCCAGTACTTC	CASSLGPETQYF
TRBJ1-2	.	.	TRBV20-1	TGCAGTGCTAGACTTCGACGGGGCGCTGAGGAGGGCTACACCTTC	CSARLRRGAEEGYTF
TRBJ2-1	.	.	TRBV7-9	TGTGCCAGCAGCTTGAGTTCTAGTGAGCAGTTCTTC	CASSLSSSEQFF
TRBJ2-1	few	.	TRBV29-1	TGCAGCGTTGTCCCCGCTAGCTCCTACAATGAGCAGTTCTTC	CSVVPASSYNEQFF